The 26 T cell receptor beta chains presented below share a single source sample, sequenced in a study of T cells in Graves' hyperthyroidism and ophthalmopathy. RNA transcripts yielded amplified TCR beta CDR3 regions. Initially, a first-round RT-PCR of the TCR CDR3 employed the HTBI primer set. From the multiplex PCR reads, TCRdb called clonotypes with MiXCR, one entry per CDR3 protein. The table has approximately 870,000 distinct CDR3 sequences, roughly 40% seen once. Sequencing was performed on blood. These receptors all stem from a man between 18 and 29 years old with Graves' hyperthyroidism.

The chain employs TRBV4-1 and TRBJ1-6, with D perhaps TRBD1 (5 bases). The CDR3 is 16 amino acids. The V and J ends lost 1 base and 6 bases respectively, with 13 bases between them. Germline V CDR1 and CDR2: MGHRA, YSYEKL. The CDR3 coding sequence is TGCGCCAGCAGCCAAGCCGGGGGGTATGGTAATTCACCCCTCCACTTT. Protein sequence: CASSQAGGYGNSPLHF.

This clonotype was counted a few times. In DNA, the CDR3 is TGTGCCAGCACACCGGGACATAGCCAGATTGAAGCTTTCTTT. The encoded protein is CASTPGHSQIEAFF. V usage is TRBV12-3 or TRBV12-4 and J usage is TRBJ1-1; maybe TRBD1 (6 bases). The CDR3 has 14 residues. V lost 7 bases to trimming and J lost 7 bases, with 19 bases between them.

The chain couples TRBV5-6 to TRBJ1-4; 11 nucleotides align to TRBD1. The CDR3 covers 15 residues. V shed 4 bases and J 7 bases; nucleotides not matched to a gene: 6. CDR1 is SGHDT, CDR2 YYEEEE, per germline. This chain's CDR3 is CASSTGTGGGEKLFF. CDR3 nucleotides: TGTGCCAGCAGCACCGGGACAGGGGGAGGTGAAAAACTGTTTTTT.

The chain is built from TRBV5-6 and TRBJ1-4; D is uncertain. CDR1 is SGHDT and CDR2 is YYEEEE in the germline V gene. Trimming took 4 bases from V and 7 from J, leaving 14 bases between them. There are 14 residues in the CDR3. The CDR3 DNA reads TGTGCCAGCAGCCAGGACCAACTAGGTGAAAAACTGTTTTTT. This sequence encodes CASSQDQLGEKLFF.

The CDR3 is CASVTASGEQYF. The CDR3 coding sequence is TGTGCCAGCGTAACGGCCTCGGGCGAGCAGTACTTC. The chain employs TRBV7-9 and TRBJ2-7; D gene unclear. V was clipped by 8 bases and J by 6 bases, with 14 bases between them. From germline, CDR1 is SEHNR and CDR2 FQNEAQ (reference sequence). This CDR3 spans 12 amino acids.

V usage is TRBV10-3 and J usage is TRBJ2-5; TRBD2 aligns across 11 bases. V dropped 10 bases and J dropped 3; count of bases not matched to a gene: 7. This CDR3 has 14 residues. Germline V gene sequence: CDR1 ENHRY, CDR2 SYGVKD. CDR3 sequence: CATLAGGWEETQYF. The CDR3 DNA is TGTGCCACCCTAGCGGGAGGATGGGAAGAGACCCAGTACTTC.

The chain carries TRBV7-9 and TRBJ2-5, with D possibly being TRBD1 or TRBD2 (5 bases each). Trimming left V 5 bases short and J 2 bases short, with 21 bases between. Germline CDR1 is SEHNR and CDR2 is FQNEAQ (reference sequence). This CDR3 comprises 17 residues. CDR3 loop: CASSPPPKGTYQETQYF. The CDR3 nucleotides read TGTGCCAGCAGCCCTCCACCCAAGGGGACGTATCAAGAGACCCAGTACTTC.

This rearrangement joins TRBV10-3 to TRBJ1-5; D unclear. The V end lost 4 bases, the J end lost 1 base, and 14 bases lay between the germline ends. CDR3 length: 16 residues. Germline V gene lookup returns CDR1 ENHRY and CDR2 SYGVKD. CDR3 protein: CAISGPDGRSNQPQHF. The CDR3 region has the DNA TGTGCCATCAGTGGCCCCGACGGACGGAGCAATCAGCCCCAGCATTTT.

This clonotype was recorded a few times. The rearrangement links TRBV12-3 or TRBV12-4 to TRBJ2-5; D ambiguous. There are 14 residues in the CDR3. V was pared by 7 bases and J by 0 bases, with 12 bases between. The CDR3 region has the DNA TGTGCCAGCACCCCCCCAGTGTACCAAGAGACCCAGTACTTC. Encoded protein: CASTPPVYQETQYF.

This clonotype was counted between two and nine times. This chain links TRBV19 with TRBJ1-2; D might be TRBD1 (6 bases). V gave up 10 bases and J gave up 7 bases, with 37 bases separating them. This CDR3 has 19 residues. The V gene's germline CDR1 is LNHDA and CDR2 SQIVND (reference sequence). The CDR3 nucleotides are TGTGCCACCTCCGATGAGATTTACAGGGCCTCTGGCAATCTTCTTGGCTACACCTTC. This gives the protein CATSDEIYRASGNLLGYTF.

This chain uses TRBV6-5 with TRBJ1-1, with D possibly being TRBD1 (5 bases). Trimming cost V 0 bases and J 8 bases, with 10 bases left between them. The CDR3 is made up of 13 amino acids. Germline values: CDR1 MNHEY, CDR2 SVGAGI. This chain's CDR3 is CASSYSGGKEAFF. Written as DNA, the CDR3 is TGTGCCAGCAGTTACTCGGGGGGAAAGGAAGCTTTCTTT.

This clonotype appeared a few times. The chain recombines TRBV6-6 with TRBJ2-5, with D possibly being TRBD2 (6 bases). V lost 8 bases and J lost 2, with 9 bases in between. This CDR3 contains 12 residues. Germline values: CDR1 MNHNY, CDR2 SVGAGI (reference sequence). CDR3 protein: CASRGLQETQYF. CDR3 nucleotides: TGTGCCAGCCGGGGACTTCAAGAGACCCAGTACTTC.

This clonotype has a count of ten or more. The V call is TRBV2, the J call TRBJ2-7; 11 positions match TRBD1. The V gene end was trimmed by 4 bases and the J gene end by 3 bases; junction bases not matched to a gene: 2. Germline CDR1 SNHLY, CDR2 FYNNEI. This CDR3 comprises 14 residues. CDR3 sequence: CASSVGTGGYEQYF. For the CDR3, the DNA is TGTGCCAGCAGTGTCGGGACAGGGGGCTACGAGCAGTACTTC.

J is TRBJ1-1 and V is TRBV19; weak D call: TRBD1 (5 bases). V was cut by 7 bases and J by 1 base, with 16 bases left in between. Germline V gene lookup returns CDR1 LNHDA and CDR2 SQIVND (reference sequence). The length of the CDR3 is 15 residues. The CDR3 is CASNPLPRGNTEAFF. In nucleotides, the CDR3 is TGTGCCAGTAATCCCCTGCCGAGGGGGAACACTGAAGCTTTCTTT.

The V and J genes are TRBV3-1 and TRBJ1-1, with a tentative D call TRBD1 (5 bases). This CDR3 is built from 14 residues. The V and J ends lost 2 bases and 7 bases respectively, with 14 bases between them. Germline values: CDR1 LGHDT, CDR2 YNNKEL (reference sequence). The CDR3 DNA follows: TGTGCCAGCAGCCAACCAGGGAGGGCGGTTGAAGCTTTCTTT. This gives the protein CASSQPGRAVEAFF.

This chain joins TRBV7-6 and TRBJ2-2; the match to TRBD2 covers 12 bases. Germline lookup yields CDR1 SGHVS and CDR2 FNYEAQ. V was pared by 3 bases and J by 4 bases, with 9 bases of the junction left unmatched. The CDR3 covers 18 residues. The CDR3 protein is CASSLGLAGGPGTGELFF. The CDR3 DNA sequence: TGTGCCAGCAGCTTGGGCCTAGCGGGAGGGCCGGGCACCGGGGAGCTGTTTTTT.

The sample holds a few counts of this clonotype. V and J are TRBV5-1 and TRBJ1-1; 7 bases map to TRBD1. Trimming at V came to 6 bases and at J to 4 bases, leaving 12 bases not matched to a gene. CDR3 length: 15 residues. Germline V lookup: CDR1 SGHRS, CDR2 YFSETQ. CDR3 amino acids: CASTLGGTDFTEAFF. CDR3 coding DNA: TGCGCCAGCACCCTTGGGGGGACAGATTTCACTGAAGCTTTCTTT.

The V gene is TRBV12-3 or TRBV12-4, the J gene TRBJ2-2; 8 bases fit TRBD2. V dropped 6 bases and J dropped 6; count of bases not matched to a gene: 12. This CDR3 spans 16 amino acids. This chain's CDR3 is CASRPTSGFRAGELFF. The CDR3 nucleotides read TGTGCCAGCAGGCCTACTAGCGGCTTCAGAGCCGGGGAGCTGTTTTTT.

This clonotype was observed at least ten times. The CDR3 loop reads CSAPLAGGYEQYF. The CDR3 DNA is TGCAGTGCTCCCCTAGCGGGAGGATACGAGCAGTACTTC. The rearrangement joins TRBV20-1 to TRBJ2-7; TRBD2 aligns across 11 bases. Germline trimming cut 5 bases from V and 4 bases from J; bases unmatched to any gene: 4. Per the germline V gene, CDR1 is DFQATT and CDR2 is SNEGSKA (reference sequence). This CDR3 spans 13 amino acids.

Written as DNA, the CDR3 is TGTGCCAGCAGCTTAGTACAGGGGAGATGGACTGAAGCTTTCTTT. Translated, it gives CASSLVQGRWTEAFF. The genes are TRBV7-9 and TRBJ1-1; TRBD1 matches 7 bases. The V segment lost 1 base and the J segment 5 bases; nucleotides outside the gene matches: 7. The germline CDR1 and CDR2 sequences are SEHNR and FQNEAQ (reference sequence). The CDR3 covers 15 residues.

In its sample, this clonotype was seen many times. This chain links TRBV25-1 with TRBJ2-3, with D possibly TRBD2 on 5 matching bases. V lost 4 bases and J lost 6, with 8 bases in between. The CDR3 sequence is 12 residues long. The germline gives CDR1 MGHDK, CDR2 SYGVNS. In DNA form, the CDR3 reads TGTGCCAGCAGTGGAGGGTCCGATACGCAGTATTTT. This codes for CASSGGSDTQYF.

At least ten counts were recorded for this clonotype. The rearrangement uses TRBV19 and TRBJ1-1; D is unclear. The ends were cut back, 7 bases at V and 3 bases at J, with 9 bases in the middle. The V gene's germline CDR1 is LNHDA and CDR2 SQIVND (reference sequence). This CDR3 spans 12 amino acids. The CDR3 here is CASKAADTEAFF. CDR3 nucleotide sequence: TGTGCCAGTAAGGCGGCGGACACTGAAGCTTTCTTT.

V and J are TRBV2 and TRBJ1-1; D possibly corresponds to TRBD1 (6 bases). CDR1 is SNHLY and CDR2 is FYNNEI in the germline V gene. The CDR3 totals 14 residues. The ends were cut back, 6 bases at V and 1 base at J, with 12 bases in the middle. The CDR3 bases are TGTGCCAGCAGAGGCGTGGGACAGAACACTGAAGCTTTCTTT. Its translation: CASRGVGQNTEAFF.

The genes are TRBV29-1 and TRBJ2-3; no clear D. Germline V lookup: CDR1 SQVTM, CDR2 ANQGSEA. This CDR3 comprises 12 residues. V lost 3 bases, J lost 4 bases, and 8 bases lay in between. The CDR3 nucleotides are TGCAGCGTTGAGCAAGCAGCAGATACGCAGTATTTT. It is translated as CSVEQAADTQYF.

This clonotype appeared a few times. The rearrangement links TRBV7-9 to TRBJ1-1; D may be TRBD1 (5 bases). This CDR3 region has 14 residues. Germline V gene lookup returns CDR1 SEHNR and CDR2 FQNEAQ (reference sequence). V dropped 1 base and J dropped 6 bases, with 12 bases sitting between them. The CDR3 bases are TGTGCCAGCAGCTTAGTAAGGGACGCCTCTGAAGCTTTCTTT. Its translation: CASSLVRDASEAFF.

Remarks on this clonotype: A clone one base away is much larger, so this may be a read error. The gene calls are TRBV2 and TRBJ2-7; D might be TRBD2 (5 bases). The germline V gene encodes CDR1 SNHLY and CDR2 FYNNEI. CDR3 length: 13 residues. The CDR3 DNA reads TGTGCCAGCAGTGAAGCGCAAGACTACGAGCAGTGCTTC. Encoded protein: CASSEAQDYEQCF.